This T cell receptor beta chain was sequenced in a study of blood T cell repertoires in COVID-19. The cohort comprised adults aged roughly 18 to 95 years residing in about two dozen US areas. The V end lost 7 bases, the J end lost 0 bases, and 14 bases lay between the germline ends. The CDR3 has 15 amino acids. CDR1 and CDR2 from the germline V gene are SNHLY and FYNNEI. In the original analysis: Estimated nucleated cell counts came from reference gene primer amplification. Method: immunoSEQ multiplex PCR; TCRdb's copy keeps in-frame clones and lacks some. V and J calls and clone size are given by that table; D and trimming were obtained from the DNA. The sample has 250,000 to 350,000 clones; roughly 86% are singletons. This clone was detected once.

Sequenced material: PBMCs or T cells enriched from blood (not recorded which). This TCR was recovered from a woman between 50 and 59 years old who had been exposed to COVID-19. V gene TRBV2 combines with J gene TRBJ2-3; D is undetermined. The DNA for the CDR3 is TGTGCCAGCACTAAACGAGCAGGAAGCACAGATACGCAGTATTTT. Its protein product is CASTKRAGSTDTQYF.